Following are 7 T cell receptor beta chains from one sample sequenced in a study of T cells in Graves' hyperthyroidism and ophthalmopathy. It was RNA transcripts that yielded the amplified TCR beta CDR3 regions. Primed by the HTBI set, a first-round RT-PCR was run on the TCR CDR3. TCRdb passed the multiplex PCR reads through MiXCR, listing each CDR3 protein once. The sample holds around 400,000 distinct CDR3 sequences, roughly 15% seen once. The source material was blood. These receptors originate from an older woman with Graves' ophthalmopathy.

V is TRBV9 and J is TRBJ2-1, with 13 bases fitting TRBD2. The CDR3 has 14 amino acids. Germline-derived CDR1 and CDR2 are SGDLS and YYNGEE. Unmatched junction bases numbered 4, after V lost 3 bases and J lost 10 bases. Here the CDR3 DNA reads TGTGCCAGCAGCGCGGGACTAGCGGGATGGGAGCAGTTCTTC. Its translation is CASSAGLAGWEQFF.

V usage is TRBV5-6 and J usage is TRBJ2-3; no clear D gene. Germline CDR1 SGHDT, CDR2 YYEEEE. Trimming cost V 3 bases and J 5 bases, with 7 bases left between them. The CDR3 runs to 12 residues. CDR3 sequence reads: CASSSYRDTQYF. DNA for the CDR3: TGTGCCAGCAGCTCTTACAGAGATACGCAGTATTTT.

With regard to this clonotype: This may arise from a read error, as a much more abundant clone is one base away. The chain links TRBV28 to TRBJ2-3; a weak D match, TRBD2 (7 bases). V lost 6 bases and J lost 6, with 22 bases in between. The germline CDR1 and CDR2 sequences are MDHEN and SYDVKM. The CDR3 has 16 residues. CDR3 bases: TGTGCCAGCAGGGACTTAGGGGGAGGGCCCGGGGATACGCAGTATTTT. Residues: CASRDLGGGPGDTQYF.

This clonotype was counted only a few times. The rearrangement links TRBV9 to TRBJ2-7; 10 bases are shared with TRBD2. Germline V gene data show CDR1 as SGDLS and CDR2 as YYNGEE. CDR3 size: 14 residues. Trimming removed 3 bases from V and 2 bases from J; junction bases left unmatched: 2. The CDR3 protein is CASSASGSPYEQYF. CDR3 nucleotides: TGTGCCAGCAGCGCTAGCGGGAGTCCCTACGAGCAGTACTTC.

This clonotype was recorded many times. The J gene is TRBJ1-3, the V gene TRBV5-1, with D uncertain. The CDR3 has 17 residues. Trimming cost V 4 bases and J 0 bases, with 17 bases left between them. Germline lookup yields CDR1 SGHRS and CDR2 YFSETQ. This CDR3 reads CASSAGGLPSSGNTIYF. The CDR3 DNA reads TGCGCCAGCAGCGCCGGTGGGCTTCCGAGCTCTGGAAACACCATATATTTT.

This clonotype was counted ten times or more. V gene TRBV4-1 combines with J gene TRBJ2-7, with D maybe TRBD2 (5 bases). Looked up from germline, CDR1 is MGHRA and CDR2 is YSYEKL. With 3 bases removed from V and 2 bases from J, the gap between germline ends came to 5 bases. This CDR3 has 12 residues. The CDR3: CASSQGAYEQYF. CDR3 nucleotides: TGCGCCAGCAGCCAGGGAGCCTACGAGCAGTACTTC.

Ten or more counts support this clonotype. The chain links TRBV28 to TRBJ2-7; D gene ambiguous. Per the germline V gene, CDR1 is MDHEN and CDR2 is SYDVKM. The CDR3 consists of 14 residues. V was trimmed by 2 bases and J by 2 bases, leaving 10 bases between them. The CDR3 loop is CASSLPEPPYEQYF. The CDR3 DNA reads as TGTGCCAGCAGTTTACCCGAGCCCCCCTACGAGCAGTACTTC.